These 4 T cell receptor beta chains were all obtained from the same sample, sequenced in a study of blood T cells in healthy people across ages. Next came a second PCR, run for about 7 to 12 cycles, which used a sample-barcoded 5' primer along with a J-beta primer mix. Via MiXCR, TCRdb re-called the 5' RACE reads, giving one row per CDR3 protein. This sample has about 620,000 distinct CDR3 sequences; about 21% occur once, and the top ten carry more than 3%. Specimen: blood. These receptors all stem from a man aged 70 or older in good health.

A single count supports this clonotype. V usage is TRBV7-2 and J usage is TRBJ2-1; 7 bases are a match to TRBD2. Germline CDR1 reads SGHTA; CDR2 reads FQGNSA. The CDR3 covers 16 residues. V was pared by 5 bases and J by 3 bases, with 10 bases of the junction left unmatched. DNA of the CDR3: TGTGCCAGCAGCCTCGCTGGTAGCGGGCTCTACAATGAGCAGTTCTTC. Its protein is CASSLAGSGLYNEQFF.

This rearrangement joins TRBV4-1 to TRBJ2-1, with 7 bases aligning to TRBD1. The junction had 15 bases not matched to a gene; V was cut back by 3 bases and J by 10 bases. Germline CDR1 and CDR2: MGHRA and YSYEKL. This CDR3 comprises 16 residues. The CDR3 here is CASSQSGTAFPAEQFF. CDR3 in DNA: TGCGCCAGCAGCCAGTCCGGGACAGCCTTCCCGGCGGAGCAGTTCTTC.

This chain's CDR3 is CASSQGSAGGYYEQYF. The CDR3, as DNA: TGTGCCAGCAGCCAAGGGTCGGCGGGAGGGTACTACGAGCAGTACTTC. The chain links TRBV3-1 to TRBJ2-7; 9 bases match TRBD2. After removal of 1 base from V and 3 bases from J, the junction contained 7 bases not matched to a gene. This CDR3 has 16 amino acids. The germline gives CDR1 LGHDT, CDR2 YNNKEL (reference sequence).

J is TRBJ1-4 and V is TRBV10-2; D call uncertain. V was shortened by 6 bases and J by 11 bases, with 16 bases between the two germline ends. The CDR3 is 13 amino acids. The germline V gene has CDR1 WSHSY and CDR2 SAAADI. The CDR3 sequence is CASSRDDGTKLFF. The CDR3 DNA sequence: TGCGCCAGCAGCAGAGATGATGGAACCAAACTGTTTTTT.